The 13 T cell receptor beta chains in this list originate from one sample, sequenced in a study of shared clonotypes between healthy human individuals (dated by TCRdb to 2019 to 2021). To prepare the library, the immunoSEQ multiplex PCR assay was applied. TCRdb limited this immuneACCESS table to in-frame rearrangements with V and J called. A share of clones is missing; checked studies link under half to unresolved V genes, and the rest is unexplained. The table for this sample lists roughly 2 million clones; 85% to 95% of them were counted only once. The leading ten clones occupy 0.13% of the sample. Sequenced: naive CD4+ T cells sorted from blood. Explained via the paper, the cell subset or site label denotes: CD45RA+ positively selected. The receptors originated from a man aged 18 to 29 in good health.

The rearrangement uses TRBV2 and TRBJ2-5; D is unresolved. The CDR3 has 14 residues. Germline-derived CDR1 and CDR2 are SNHLY and FYNNEI. V shed 7 bases and J shed 1 base, with 13 bases lying between them. The CDR3 sequence: CASTEGGIQETQYF. The CDR3 nucleotides read TGTGCCAGCACGGAAGGCGGTATCCAAGAGACCCAGTACTTC.

CDR3 DNA: TGTGCCAGCAGTGAGTTGAACAGGGGCCGCCGGTGGGGTGGCTACACCTTC. Translating it yields CASSELNRGRRWGGYTF. The chain couples TRBV2 to TRBJ1-2; 7 bases are a match to TRBD1. V dropped 3 bases and J dropped 7; count of bases not matched to a gene: 17. The CDR3 totals 17 residues. CDR1 is SNHLY and CDR2 is FYNNEI in the germline V gene.

The gene calls are TRBV27 and TRBJ1-2; D gene uncertain. CDR1 is MNHEY and CDR2 is SMNVEV in the germline V gene (reference sequence). The CDR3 sequence is 13 residues long. The ends were cut back, 2 bases at V and 7 bases at J, with 11 bases in the middle. The CDR3 is CASSLMDHTGYTF. In DNA form, the CDR3 reads TGTGCCAGCAGTTTAATGGACCATACTGGCTACACCTTC.

The V call is TRBV30, the J call TRBJ2-1, with D tentatively TRBD1 (6 bases). Germline CDR1 is GTSNPN and CDR2 is SVGIG (reference sequence). The ends were cut back, 3 bases at V and 6 bases at J, with 9 bases in the middle. The CDR3 sequence is 12 residues long. Here the CDR3 reads CAWSQGFNEQFF. CDR3 nucleotides: TGTGCCTGGAGCCAGGGGTTCAATGAGCAGTTCTTC.

This chain links TRBV6-1 with TRBJ2-3; D remains unclear. V was trimmed by 6 bases and J by 0 bases, leaving 4 bases between them. This CDR3 is built from 12 residues. Germline V gene sequence: CDR1 MNHNS, CDR2 SASEGT. CDR3 sequence reads: CASRDSTDTQYF. CDR3 DNA: TGTGCCAGCAGAGATAGCACAGATACGCAGTATTTT.

The chain employs TRBV30 and TRBJ1-1, with unresolved D. The germline gives CDR1 GTSNPN, CDR2 SVGIG (reference sequence). The CDR3 extends over 11 amino acids. The ends were cut back, 5 bases at V and 4 bases at J, with 8 bases in the middle. Here the CDR3 DNA reads TGTGCCTGGGGCCATAGCACTGAAGCTTTCTTT. Its translation: CAWGHSTEAFF.

The chain has TRBV6-5 and TRBJ2-1; D remains unclear. V was cut by 0 bases and J by 7 bases, with 10 bases left in between. The CDR3 runs 14 residues. Germline V gene lookup returns CDR1 MNHEY and CDR2 SVGAGI. CDR3: CASSYSSDGNEQFF. CDR3 nucleotides: TGTGCCAGCAGTTACTCGTCAGATGGGAATGAGCAGTTCTTC.

Here the CDR3 reads CASSQGPGKTVRGELFF. CDR3 in DNA: TGCGCCAGCAGCCAAGGTCCGGGAAAGACCGTCCGCGGGGAGCTGTTTTTT. The chain is built from TRBV4-3 and TRBJ2-2; perhaps TRBD2 as D (5 bases). Trimming pared 1 base from V and 7 bases from J, leaving 19 bases between. The V gene's germline CDR1 is LGHNA and CDR2 YSLEER. This CDR3 is 17 amino acids long.

The chain carries TRBV6-5 and TRBJ2-1; D may be TRBD1 or TRBD2 (5 bases each). CDR3 length equals 14 residues. Trimming cost V 4 bases and J 1 base, with 8 bases left between them. The V gene's germline CDR1 is MNHEY and CDR2 SVGAGI. The CDR3 nucleotides are TGTGCCAGCAGTTTGGGGGATTCCTACAATGAGCAGTTCTTC. It is translated as CASSLGDSYNEQFF.

This clone was found once. This chain links TRBV5-1 with TRBJ1-5; D perhaps matches TRBD1 (5 bases). This CDR3 contains 13 residues. Looked up from germline, CDR1 is SGHRS and CDR2 is YFSETQ. The germline V and J ends were trimmed by 1 base and 6 bases, with 8 bases remaining between them. CDR3 residues: CASSLNGGQPQHF. CDR3 in DNA: TGCGCCAGCAGCTTGAACGGGGGTCAGCCCCAGCATTTT.

The rearrangement joins TRBV30 to TRBJ1-2; 8 positions match TRBD1. Trimming at V came to 5 bases and at J to 2 bases, leaving 4 bases not matched to a gene. This CDR3 is 13 amino acids long. Germline assignment: CDR1 GTSNPN and CDR2 SVGIG (reference sequence). The CDR3 nucleotides are TGTGCCTGGGCAGGGGGCGCCAACTATGGCTACACCTTC. Protein product: CAWAGGANYGYTF.

This clone appeared once. The chain is built from TRBV5-1 and TRBJ1-1, with a possible D match to TRBD1 (5 bases). The V and J ends lost 0 bases and 10 bases respectively, with 10 bases between them. Germline V gene data show CDR1 as SGHRS and CDR2 as YFSETQ. CDR3 length equals 12 residues. Here the CDR3 DNA reads TGCGCCAGCAGCTTGGAAACAGGAGGAGCTTTCTTT. Translated, it gives CASSLETGGAFF.

This chain joins TRBV5-6 and TRBJ1-2; D unclear. There are 13 residues in the CDR3. Between the trimmed V and J ends, which lost 4 bases and 2 bases, there was a span of 9 bases. The germline CDR1 and CDR2 sequences are SGHDT and YYEEEE. Written as DNA, the CDR3 is TGTGCCAGCAGCCCCGGAGCAAACTATGGCTACACCTTC. It specifies CASSPGANYGYTF.